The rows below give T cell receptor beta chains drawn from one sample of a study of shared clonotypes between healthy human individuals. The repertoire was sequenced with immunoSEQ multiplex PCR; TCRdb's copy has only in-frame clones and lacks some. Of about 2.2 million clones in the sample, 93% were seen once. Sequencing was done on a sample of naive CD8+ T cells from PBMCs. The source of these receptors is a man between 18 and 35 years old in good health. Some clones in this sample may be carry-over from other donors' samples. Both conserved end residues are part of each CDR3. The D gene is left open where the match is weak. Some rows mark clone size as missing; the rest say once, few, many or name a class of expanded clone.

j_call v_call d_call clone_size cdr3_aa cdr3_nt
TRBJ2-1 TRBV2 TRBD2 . CASTEREVDEQFF TGTGCCAGCACCGAGCGGGAGGTAGATGAGCAGTTCTTC
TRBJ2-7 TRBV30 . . CAWSVRIISGADEQYF TGTGCCTGGAGTGTACGTATCATTTCGGGGGCCGACGAGCAGTACTTC
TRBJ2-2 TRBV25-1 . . CASSVQGTGELFF TGTGCCAGCAGTGTACAGGGTACCGGGGAGCTGTTTTTT
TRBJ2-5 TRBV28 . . CASSFRALDLAQYF TGTGCCAGCAGTTTTAGGGCCTTGGACTTGGCCCAGTACTTC
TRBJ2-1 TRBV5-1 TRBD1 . CASSLGLKGDRSYNEQFF TGCGCCAGCAGCTTGGGCCTCAAGGGGGACAGGTCCTACAATGAGCAGTTCTTC
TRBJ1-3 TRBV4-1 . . CASSLPRGDLSGNTIYF TGCGCCAGCAGCCTCCCTCGGGGGGACCTCTCTGGAAACACCATATATTTT
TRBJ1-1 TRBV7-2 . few CASSHPGSEAFF TGTGCCAGCAGCCATCCGGGGTCTGAAGCTTTCTTT
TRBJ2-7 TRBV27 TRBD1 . CASSSTQGANYEQYF TGTGCCAGCAGTTCAACACAGGGGGCCAACTACGAGCAGTACTTC
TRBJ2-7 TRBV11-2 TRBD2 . CASSLTSGRGEQYF TGTGCCAGCAGCCTGACTAGCGGGAGAGGCGAGCAGTACTTC
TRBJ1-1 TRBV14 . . CASSPQGTEAFF TGTGCCAGCAGCCCCCAGGGCACTGAAGCTTTCTTT
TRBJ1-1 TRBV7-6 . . CASSAVRGAGTEAFF TGTGCCAGCAGCGCCGTCCGGGGGGCAGGTACTGAAGCTTTCTTT
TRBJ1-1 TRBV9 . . CASSVGGEAFF TGTGCCAGCAGTGTAGGGGGTGAGGCTTTCTTT
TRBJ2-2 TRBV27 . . CASSFWPGEAGELFF TGTGCCAGCAGTTTTTGGCCAGGGGAGGCCGGGGAGCTGTTTTTT
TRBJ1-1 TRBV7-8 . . CASSWGGNTEAFF TGTGCCAGCAGCTGGGGCGGGAACACTGAAGCTTTCTTT
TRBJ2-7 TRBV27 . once CASSFSHEQYF TGTGCCAGCAGTTTTTCCCACGAGCAGTACTTC
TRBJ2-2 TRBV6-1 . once CASRRSGELFF TGTGCCAGCAGGAGATCCGGGGAGCTGTTTTTT
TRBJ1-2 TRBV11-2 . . CASRPPGVDYGYTF TGTGCCAGCAGACCCCCAGGGGTCGACTATGGCTACACCTTC
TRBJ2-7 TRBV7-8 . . CASSLERGNTGEQYF TGTGCCAGCAGCTTAGAACGCGGGAATACGGGTGAGCAGTACTTC
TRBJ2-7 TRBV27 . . CASSLRTGRGAEQYF TGTGCCAGCAGTTTAAGGACTGGGCGCGGCGCCGAGCAGTACTTC
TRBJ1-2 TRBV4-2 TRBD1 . CASSQERGQASYGYTF TGTGCCAGCAGCCAAGAGCGGGGACAGGCCTCCTATGGCTACACCTTC
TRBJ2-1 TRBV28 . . CASSFILRRERDEQFF TGTGCCAGCAGTTTTATACTTCGCCGGGAGCGGGATGAGCAGTTCTTC
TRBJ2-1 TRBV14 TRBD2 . CASSQEVGGPYNEQFF TGTGCCAGCAGCCAAGAAGTGGGAGGGCCCTACAATGAGCAGTTCTTC
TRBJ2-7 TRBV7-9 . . CASSFGPSPTYEQYF TGTGCCAGCAGCTTCGGGCCGTCCCCTACCTACGAGCAGTACTTC
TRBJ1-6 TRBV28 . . CASRPTLSRSPLHF TGTGCCAGCAGACCGACCCTGAGTCGTTCACCCCTCCACTTT
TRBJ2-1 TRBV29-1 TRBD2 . CSVLLASHEQFF TGCAGCGTCCTACTAGCGTCCCATGAGCAGTTCTTC
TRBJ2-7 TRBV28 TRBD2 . CASSTGTRMSEQYF TGTGCCAGCAGTACCGGGACTAGAATGAGCGAGCAGTACTTC
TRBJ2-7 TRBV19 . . CASSGRTERSSYEQYF TGTGCCAGTAGTGGTCGAACGGAGCGTTCCTCCTACGAGCAGTACTTC
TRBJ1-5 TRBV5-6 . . CASSSSGPFEPQHF TGTGCCAGCAGTTCTTCAGGTCCCTTCGAGCCCCAGCATTTT